The 9 T cell receptor beta chains below all came from one sample that was sequenced in a study of blood T cell repertoires in COVID-19. Libraries were prepared by immunoSEQ multiplex PCR; TCRdb keeps only in-frame clonotypes and omits some of them. The repertoire holds roughly 200,000 clones, with 80% to 90% as singletons. The sequencing sample was made of peripheral blood. Receptors were obtained from a man aged 18 to 29 with active or convalescent COVID-19.

This clone was picked up a small number of times. The rearrangement joins TRBV9 to TRBJ2-5; TRBD2 matches at 8 bases. Unmatched junction bases numbered 11, after V lost 0 bases and J lost 7 bases. The CDR3 is 16 amino acids. Germline CDR1 and CDR2: SGDLS and YYNGEE. The CDR3 region has the DNA TGTGCCAGCAGCGTAGCTCCGAGCGGGAGTGGAGGGACCCAGTACTTC. Its translation is CASSVAPSGSGGTQYF.

This clone was recorded once. The chain recombines TRBV7-9 with TRBJ1-2; 7 positions agree with TRBD1. The CDR3 sequence is 13 residues long. Germline CDR1 is SEHNR and CDR2 is FQNEAQ (reference sequence). Unmatched junction bases numbered 7, after V lost 5 bases and J lost 7 bases. The DNA of the CDR3 is TGTGCCAGCAGCCCAGGGGGGCTTGTTGGCTACACCTTC. Translating it yields CASSPGGLVGYTF.

The chain has TRBV9 and TRBJ2-5; weak D call: TRBD2 (6 bases). This CDR3 spans 16 amino acids. Per germline, CDR1 SGDLS and CDR2 YYNGEE. Trimming cost V 0 bases and J 2 bases, with 14 bases left between them. The CDR3 loop is CASSVAPGAGQETQYF. CDR3 sequence (DNA): TGTGCCAGCAGCGTAGCCCCCGGTGCGGGGCAAGAGACCCAGTACTTC.

V is TRBV5-1 and J is TRBJ1-2, with 9 positions matching TRBD1. Per the germline V gene, CDR1 is SGHRS and CDR2 is YFSETQ. V was pared by 7 bases and J by 4 bases, with 8 bases of the junction left unmatched. The length of the CDR3 is 14 residues. The CDR3, as DNA: TGCGCCAGCCAACCGGGACAGGGTTTCTATGGCTACACCTTC. Protein: CASQPGQGFYGYTF.

The chain uses TRBV15 and TRBJ2-7; 7 bases line up with TRBD2. V trimming: 9 bases; J trimming: 3 bases; junction bases outside the gene matches: 8. Germline CDR1 is LNHNV and CDR2 is YYDKDF (reference sequence). CDR3 length equals 13 residues. CDR3 DNA sequence: TGTGCCACTCGGGACTACTCTAACTACGAGCAGTACTTC. Its protein product is CATRDYSNYEQYF.

This sequence joins TRBV2 and TRBJ1-4, with 9 bases that match TRBD1. The CDR3 sequence is 13 residues long. Germline CDR1 SNHLY, CDR2 FYNNEI. Losses at the gene ends were 4 bases for V and 7 bases for J; bases not matched to a gene: 1. The CDR3 sequence is CASSGQGVEKLFF. CDR3 coding DNA: TGTGCCAGCAGTGGACAGGGGGTTGAAAAACTGTTTTTT.

The J gene is TRBJ1-2, the V gene TRBV6-6; tentative D call: TRBD1 (6 bases). V was shortened by 6 bases and J by 0 bases, with 14 bases between the two germline ends. The CDR3 loop spans 15 amino acids. Germline CDR1 MNHNY, CDR2 SVGAGI (reference sequence). In DNA form, the CDR3 reads TGTGCCAGCAGGACACAGGGCAGAGCTAACTATGGCTACACCTTC. Translating it yields CASRTQGRANYGYTF.

This rearrangement joins TRBV10-3 to TRBJ1-2, with 11 nucleotides matching TRBD1. Trimming took 3 bases from V and 2 from J; bases not matched to a gene: 8. CDR3 length equals 17 residues. Germline V gene sequence: CDR1 ENHRY, CDR2 SYGVKD. This chain's CDR3 is CAISDQTGTGGNYGYTF. The CDR3 DNA reads as TGTGCCATCAGTGACCAAACCGGGACAGGGGGGAACTATGGCTACACCTTC.

The gene calls are TRBV3-1 (or the pseudogene TRBV3-2) and TRBJ2-7; 10 bases are a match to TRBD2. CDR1 is LGHDT, CDR2 YNNKEL, per germline (reference sequence). Germline trimming cut 6 bases from V and 6 bases from J; bases unmatched to any gene: 14. The CDR3 totals 16 residues. CDR3 DNA sequence: TGTGCCAGCAGTCCGATCCTAGCGGGAGTTGGGTCCGAGCAGTACTTC. As protein: CASSPILAGVGSEQYF.